The T cell receptor beta chain described here comes from a study of patients and donors after allogeneic stem cell transplantation. V gave up 9 bases and J gave up 8 bases; unmatched junction bases: 14. Germline CDR1 is LNHDA and CDR2 is SQIVND (reference sequence). This CDR3 contains 15 residues. This clonotype was found a few times. TCRdb used MiXCR to reprocess the RT-PCR reads, holding one entry per CDR3 protein. The sample includes roughly 940,000 distinct CDR3 sequences, around 17% of them seen just once. The sequencing input was blood, either unsorted or a sorted T cell fraction (not recorded which). The TCR comes from a human donor who was either an allogeneic HSCT recipient or a stem cell or donor lymphocyte infusion donor (not recorded which). It is not recorded whose cells these are; they may come from a transplant donor. The V gene is TRBV19, the J gene TRBJ2-1; 9 nucleotides line up with TRBD2. The CDR3 region is CASRPGGSGRYEQFF. CDR3 coding DNA: TGTGCCAGCCGACCGGGGGGTAGCGGGAGATATGAGCAGTTCTTC.